Presented here are 10 T cell receptor beta chains from one specimen sequenced in a study of tumor-infiltrating lymphocytes in primary liver carcinoma. The tissue used was unsorted bulk material of about 19-33 mg. RNA and DNA were co-extracted from it with the AllPrep DNA/RNA mini kit. A primer matching the constant region was used to make TCR beta cDNA from approximately 520 ng of total RNA. Three nested multiplex PCR rounds, a slightly modified ARM-PCR method, built the TCR beta libraries. For approximately 11 cycles apiece, the opening two PCR rounds ran with TRBV1-TRBV30 forward primers and a C-beta reverse primer. MiXCR, applied by TCRdb to the multiplex PCR reads, yields one record per CDR3 protein. The sample lists 75,000 to 90,000 distinct CDR3 sequences; 65% to 80% were seen once. Sequenced: liver tumor tissue from sampling region 1. This sample's subset: tumor region T1, superior pole. These receptors all stem from a middle-aged man with primary liver carcinoma and hepatitis B virus infection.

Concerning this clonotype: One end of the junction does not line up with germline, which may come from a read error. This chain uses TRBV6-5 with TRBJ1-2, with D possibly being TRBD1 (6 bases). Per germline, CDR1 MNHEY and CDR2 SVGAGI. The CDR3 has 16 amino acids. The CDR3 region has the DNA TGTGCCAGCAGTTACCTTCGGACAAGGGGGGGATATGGTTACACCTTC. Translated, it gives CASSYLRTRGGYGYTF.

As regards this clonotype: This may stem from a read error, because a much larger clone lies one nucleotide away. V gene TRBV2 combines with J gene TRBJ2-7; D is undetermined. Germline CDR1 SNHLY, CDR2 FYNNEI. The length of the CDR3 is 13 residues. CDR3 in DNA: TGTGCCAGCAGTGCGGTCCTCTTCTACAAGCAGTACTTC. Amino acids: CASSAVLFYKQYF.

To note about this clonotype: One end of the junction does not line up with germline, which may come from a read error. The chain carries TRBV11-2 and TRBJ2-7; the match to TRBD1 covers 9 bases. There are 17 residues in the CDR3. Germline assignment: CDR1 SGHAT and CDR2 FQNNGV. CDR3 loop: CASGIDPPGQGSHEQYF. CDR3 nucleotide sequence: TGCGCCAGCGGCATCGACCCGCCGGGACAGGGAAGCCACGAGCAGTACTTC.

A word on this clonotype: The junction does not match germline at one end; this may be a read error. The chain uses TRBV28 and TRBJ2-3, with D unclear. The CDR3 spans 11 residues. Germline V gene data show CDR1 as MDHEN and CDR2 as SYDVKM. The CDR3 protein is CGSSPHDTQYF. CDR3 sequence (DNA): TGTGGCAGCAGCCCGCATGACACGCAGTATTTT.

A note on this clonotype: Mismatch with germline at one junction end may stem from a read error. The chain carries TRBV4-1 and TRBJ2-2; the D gene could be TRBD1 or TRBD2 (6 bases each). In germline, CDR1 is MGHRA, CDR2 YSYEKL. This CDR3 is 14 amino acids long. CDR3 amino acids: CASRLGGQGGELLF. The CDR3 region has the DNA TGCGCCAGCAGACTAGGGGGTCAGGGCGGGGAGCTGTTGTTT.

As for this clonotype: Being one base from a much bigger clone, this may be a read error. The V call is TRBV28, the J call TRBJ2-7, with D hard to call. This CDR3 comprises 12 residues. The V end lost 6 bases, the J end lost 4 bases, and 10 bases lay between the germline ends. CDR1 is MDHEN, CDR2 SYDVKM, per germline. The DNA for the CDR3 is TGTGCCAGCAGACGCGCTCAGTACGAGCAGTACTTC. It translates to CASRRAQYEQYF.

The chain employs TRBV7-9 and TRBJ1-1, with TRBD1 matching over 8 bases. This CDR3 is built from 17 residues. After removal of 3 bases from V and 9 bases from J, the junction contained 18 bases not matched to a gene. Per germline, CDR1 SEHNR and CDR2 FQNEAQ (reference sequence). The CDR3 DNA is TGTGCCAGCAGCTTCGTATCCACGATGGGGACAGGAGCCCAAGCTTTCTTT. Its translation: CASSFVSTMGTGAQAFF.

With respect to this clonotype: Compared with germline, one end of the junction differs, possibly owing to a read error. The chain has TRBV18 and TRBJ2-2; D is possibly TRBD2 (6 bases). The CDR3 is 15 amino acids. Germline values: CDR1 KGHSH, CDR2 LQKENI. CDR3 region: CACSPEGIGTGELFF. Written as DNA, the CDR3 is TGTGCCTGCTCACCGGAGGGAATCGGCACCGGGGAGCTGTTTTTT.

On this clonotype itself: Without the conserved terminal phenylalanine or tryptophan, this CDR3 likely stems from a read error. No DNA is shown, since the ends of the CDR3 on it are uncertain; the CDR3 is the one TCRdb lists. The chain couples TRBV11-2 to TRBJ2-1; no check of the table's D call, TRBD2, against the DNA was made. Germline CDR1 SGHAT, CDR2 FQNNGV. The CDR3 length is 14 residues, termini included. CDR3 amino acids: CASSNRLGHNEQLS.

This chain connects TRBV6-6 to TRBJ2-5; TRBD2 agrees at 8 bases. This CDR3 comprises 14 residues. CDR1 MNHNY and CDR2 SVGAGI come from the germline V gene (reference sequence). V was clipped by 4 bases and J by 9 bases; unmatched bases: 10. CDR3 region: CASSSSGGREAQYF. The CDR3 region has the DNA TGTGCCAGCAGTTCCTCGGGGGGGAGGGAAGCCCAGTACTTC.